The clone carrying this T cell receptor (beta chain) was seen more than once but under ten times. This sample is drawn from a study of blood T cell repertoires in COVID-19. Study information: Acute and convalescent COVID-19 specimens originated in the United States, Italy and Spain.

Authors' processing steps: Quantification of nucleated cells was approximated via reference gene primer amplification. Libraries were prepared by immunoSEQ multiplex PCR; TCRdb keeps only in-frame clonotypes and omits some of them. V and J calls and clone size are those listed in that table; D and trimming were worked out from the DNA. The sample consists of some 51,000 clones, approximately 90% of them appearing once. The V gene end was trimmed by 5 bases and the J gene end by 8 bases; junction bases not matched to a gene: 7. CDR1 SGHAT and CDR2 FQNNGV come from the germline V gene. The CDR3 is 14 amino acids.

This sequence was found in a man in his forties or fifties with acute or convalescent COVID-19. Sequencing used peripheral blood. V usage is TRBV11-2 and J usage is TRBJ2-1; 9 nucleotides match TRBD1. The CDR3 sequence is CASSAGTGRYEQFF. For the CDR3, the DNA is TGTGCCAGCAGCGCCGGGACAGGGCGGTATGAGCAGTTCTTC.